The T cell receptor (beta chain) under discussion was sequenced for a study of OX40 agonist ivuxolimab in advanced cancers. At the level of the study: Administration of intravenous ivuxolimab to patients occurred every 2 weeks at 0.01 to 10 mg/kg. The study, taken as a whole, reports: Among patients with partial responses at 0.1-3.0 mg/kg, clonal expansion was among the lowest. A proportion of nonresponders additionally exhibited low normalized T-cell clonal expansion. CD4+ and CD8+ blood T cells expanded clonally by week 6 at 0.1 to 3.0 mg/kg.

The sample holds one count of this clone. Its specificity is not known. Profiled with immunoSEQ multiplex PCR; TCRdb holds only in-frame clones, not every one. In the table there are approximately 69,000 clones, around four fifths of which are singletons. The V end lost 11 bases, the J end lost 4 bases, and 18 bases lay between the germline ends. Germline V gene data show CDR1 as LNHNV and CDR2 as YYDKDF (reference sequence). The CDR3 is 15 residues long. The clonotype was recovered from an adult with an advanced solid tumor such as melanoma, head and neck, liver or kidney cancer. J is TRBJ2-6 and V is TRBV15, with D possibly matching TRBD1 (6 bases). The sequenced sample was CD4+ or CD8+ T cells sorted from blood, obtained in a trial of the OX40 agonist ivuxolimab. CDR3 nucleotides: TGTGCCGCAACGTCAGGGGACGAGGGGGCCAACGTCCTGACTTTC. It translates to CAATSGDEGANVLTF.